Listed below are T cell receptor beta chains from one sample, sequenced in a study of blood T cell repertoires in COVID-19. Some clones are missing from TCRdb's copy, which holds only in-frame ones; the method was immunoSEQ multiplex PCR. The repertoire holds hundreds of thousands of clones, with approximately 86% as singletons. The sequencing input was PBMCs or T cells enriched from blood (not recorded which). The receptors here all came from a woman aged 40-49 years with acute COVID-19. Both conserved end residues are part of each CDR3.

TRBV9,CASSSVSGGELFF
TRBV9,CASSEVPAGAFF
TRBV19,CASSIRTGSSYEQYF
TRBV19,CASSITGLRAGELFF
TRBV10-3,CAIGEGQDQPQHF
TRBV28,CASSLSLGTPTYEQYF
TRBV5-1,CASSLVVGPSGEQYF
TRBV7-2,CASSPRLLNEQFF
TRBV28,CASSLRAGGPYEQYF
TRBV5-8,CASSLTGTGTNEKLFF
TRBV12-3/TRBV12-4,CASSPRGNTEAFF
TRBV19,CASSITVNTEAFF
TRBV2,CAGGGQPSSGNTIYF
TRBV7-8,CASSPRRSGSTYEQYF
TRBV21-1,CASSKIQRLTGADNQPQHF
TRBV29-1,CSVSHRDRVHEQYF
TRBV28,CASTGGTGNTIYF
TRBV12-5,CASGDPGAGGYTF
TRBV27,CASSWTGGNQPQHF
TRBV10-3,CAISEHPSRTGGEYSNQPQHF
TRBV6-1,CASSDRLGQFF
TRBV15,CATSRDLGQGGYGYTF
TRBV19,CASSIDFQTAAIQYF
TRBV28,CASSSGTGVQETQYF
TRBV30,CAWSGGMGAIFSYEQYF
TRBV27,CASSLRGLNSPLHF
TRBV2,CASSGTSGRGSYEQYF
TRBV6-2/TRBV6-3,CASTPPFEFYEQYF
TRBV7-9,CASRMTGPETQYF
TRBV29-1,CSVEGQGGRNTEAFF
TRBV28,CASRDSSPLHF
TRBV14,CASSQFTPHRIYEQYF
TRBV30,CAWNPDNYEQYF
TRBV6-5,CASSRRETQYF
TRBV7-6,CASSLELAETGRKFF
TRBV5-4,CASSLAGRGRASEDIQYF
TRBV29-1,CSVEGDNPYTEAFF
TRBV7-9,CASSLISGRNTGELFF
TRBV7-2,CASSFWGQGLTDTQYF
TRBV12-3/TRBV12-4,CASSINYEQYF
TRBV28,CASSPHLGSGGSYEQYF
TRBV19,CASCLSDNGGTEAFF
TRBV30,CAWSGGGNEQFF
TRBV5-1,CASSLGSSGQETQYF
TRBV18,CASSLTSGRVNEQFF